This T cell receptor (beta chain) was obtained from a study of control samples from healthy donors and cancer patients. Germline CDR1 LNHDA, CDR2 SQIVND (reference sequence). This CDR3 contains 19 residues. Trimming at V came to 4 bases and at J to 2 bases, leaving 15 bases not matched to a gene. This table comes from immunoSEQ multiplex PCR, and its TCRdb copy is limited to in-frame clones, with some not included. This table has roughly 120,000 clones, roughly 92% appearing once. This chain connects TRBV19 to TRBJ2-3; TRBD1 matches 10 bases. Sequenced sample: blood. This TCR derives from a woman aged 18-29 years in good health. The CDR3 spells CASSTRTGGFSLYTDTQYF. In DNA, the CDR3 is TGTGCCAGTAGTACGAGGACAGGGGGTTTTTCTCTCTACACAGATACGCAGTATTTT.